This TCR beta chain was found in a study of blood T cell repertoires in COVID-19. Whole-study context: There were acute and convalescent COVID-19 samples, and they came from the United States, Italy and Spain. T cells, B-cell-depleted T cells, or PBMCs provided the cDNA or gDNA that served as material.

The germline V and J ends were trimmed by 2 bases and 4 bases, with 12 bases remaining between them. The CDR3 is made up of 15 amino acids. CDR1 SGHDT and CDR2 YYEEEE come from the germline V gene. Original analysis: Using reference gene primer amplification, nucleated cell counts were estimated. Assay used: immunoSEQ multiplex PCR; TCRdb lists only in-frame clones, some missing. V, J and clone size are those of that table, while D and trimming were read from the DNA. This table has about 42,000 clones, about 75% appearing once. The sequencing input was peripheral blood. The TCR was taken from a man between 65 and 85 years old with active or convalescent COVID-19. The V and J genes are TRBV5-6 and TRBJ2-2; D is perhaps TRBD2 (6 bases). For the CDR3, the DNA is TGTGCCAGCAGCTTCATAGCGGCGGCCACCGGGGAGCTGTTTTTT. This codes for CASSFIAAATGELFF.